The T cell receptor beta chain described here comes from a study of blood T cell repertoires in COVID-19. At the level of the study: Collection of acute and convalescent COVID-19 samples took place in the United States, Italy and Spain. The cDNA or gDNA used as material had been derived from T cells, B-cell-depleted T cells, or PBMCs.

Per the germline V gene, CDR1 is SGHRS and CDR2 is YFSETQ. The CDR3 runs 21 residues. Losses at the gene ends were 2 bases for V and 1 base for J; bases not matched to a gene: 20. Authors' analysis steps: Estimation of nucleated cell counts was performed using reference gene primer amplification. The data were produced by immunoSEQ multiplex PCR, yet TCRdb's version contains in-frame clones alone and is incomplete. V, J and clone size reflect that table, while D and trimming were determined from the DNA. The sample lists nearly 100,000 clones, approximately 82% seen once, with less than 11% in the top ten.

V gene TRBV5-1 combines with J gene TRBJ1-5, with 8 bases matching TRBD1. The source material was peripheral blood. The TCR comes from a man in his sixties or seventies with acute or convalescent COVID-19. CDR3 sequence reads: CASSFLVDRQGSKISNQPQHF. The CDR3 nucleotides read TGCGCCAGCAGCTTCCTCGTGGATAGACAGGGGTCAAAAATAAGCAATCAGCCCCAGCATTTT. The full variable domain, completed using reference TRBV5-1 and TRBJ1-5, is KAGVTQTPRYLIKTRGQQVTLSCSPISGHRSVSWYQQTPGQGLQFLFEYFSETQRNKGNFPGRFSGRQFSNSRSEMNVSTLELGDSALYLCASSFLVDRQGSKISNQPQHFGDGTRLSIL.